A selection of T cell receptor beta chains follows, all from one sample in a study of identical twins. A single record per CDR3 protein comes from TCRdb applying MiXCR to the 5' RACE reads. The repertoire holds about 690,000 distinct CDR3 sequences, with roughly 6% as singletons. Sample: naive T cells sorted from blood. These receptor sequences come from a man aged 18-30 years in good health. The CDR3 runs from the conserved cysteine through the conserved F or W. The D gene is left open where the match is weak. Part of the rows lack a size; the others show once, few, many or a class for expanded clones.

>few|TRBV6-5|NA|TRBJ1-5
CASSYGLGNQPQHF
TGTGCCAGCAGTTACGGGTTGGGCAATCAGCCCCAGCATTTT
>many|TRBV29-1|TRBD2|TRBJ2-1
CSVTYSGRGDEQFF
TGCAGCGTAACCTATAGCGGGAGGGGCGATGAGCAGTTCTTC
>NA|TRBV6-5|TRBD1|TRBJ1-4
CASSYSNRGNEKLFF
TGTGCCAGCAGTTACTCGAACAGGGGTAATGAAAAACTGTTTTTT
>many|TRBV12-3/TRBV12-4|NA|TRBJ2-3
CASSFGFSTDTQYF
TGTGCCAGCAGTTTCGGATTCAGCACAGATACGCAGTATTTT
>NA|TRBV6-5|TRBD1|TRBJ1-5
CASSSRGHRNQPQHF
TGTGCCAGCAGTTCGAGGGGGCATCGCAATCAGCCCCAGCATTTT
>many|TRBV7-9|TRBD1|TRBJ1-6
CASSHGTVVGSPLHF
TGTGCCAGCAGCCACGGGACAGTCGTAGGATCACCCCTCCACTTT
>many|TRBV12-3/TRBV12-4|NA|TRBJ2-2
CASKGLSNTGELFF
TGTGCCAGCAAAGGGCTTTCGAACACCGGGGAGCTGTTTTTT
>many|TRBV7-3|NA|TRBJ2-1
CASSLNKGFEQFF
TGTGCCAGCAGCTTAAATAAAGGTTTCGAGCAGTTCTTC
>many|TRBV20-1|NA|TRBJ1-2
CSARDRPGGYGYTF
TGCAGTGCTAGAGATCGGCCGGGAGGCTATGGCTACACCTTC
>many|TRBV5-1|NA|TRBJ1-2
CASSQDQNYGYTF
TGCGCCAGCAGCCAAGATCAGAACTATGGCTACACCTTC
>NA|TRBV20-1|NA|TRBJ2-1
CSARGIGMYNEQFF
TGCAGTGCTAGAGGGATAGGGATGTACAATGAGCAGTTCTTC
>NA|TRBV27|NA|TRBJ1-1
CASSLSPSLVGINTEAFF
TGTGCCAGCAGTTTATCGCCCTCTTTAGTAGGGATAAACACTGAAGCTTTCTTT
>few|TRBV19|NA|TRBJ2-7
CASSPRTANEQYF
TGTGCCAGTAGTCCCCGGACAGCGAACGAGCAGTACTTC
>few|TRBV20-1|NA|TRBJ1-6
CSARRTTGSYNSPLHF
TGCAGTGCTAGAAGAACTACAGGGTCCTATAATTCACCCCTCCACTTT
>few|TRBV10-3|TRBD2|TRBJ2-7
CAIKTSETYEQYF
TGTGCCATCAAAACTAGCGAGACCTACGAGCAGTACTTC
>NA|TRBV6-5|TRBD1|TRBJ2-3
CASSYSTGNPDTQYF
TGTGCCAGCAGTTACTCGACAGGGAACCCAGATACGCAGTATTTT
>many|TRBV6-5|NA|TRBJ2-7
CASSYDRRTNSYEQYF
TGTGCCAGCAGTTACGATCGGAGGACAAACTCCTACGAGCAGTACTTC
>NA|TRBV15|NA|TRBJ2-6
CATSSGVSGANVLTF
TGTGCCACCAGCAGTGGGGTCTCTGGGGCCAACGTCCTGACTTTC
>many|TRBV20-1|NA|TRBJ1-5
CSFGGSNQPQHF
TGCAGTTTCGGGGGTTCTAATCAGCCCCAGCATTTT
>few|TRBV2|NA|TRBJ1-1
CASRPVGNTEAFF
TGTGCCAGCAGACCGGTCGGGAACACTGAAGCTTTCTTT
>many|TRBV29-1|NA|TRBJ2-2
CSVEDPSPPGELFF
TGCAGCGTTGAAGATCCGTCCCCTCCCGGGGAGCTGTTTTTT
>NA|TRBV12-3/TRBV12-4|TRBD2|TRBJ2-1
CASSQKGLAGGPRNEQFF
TGTGCCAGCAGTCAGAAGGGACTAGCGGGAGGGCCAAGAAATGAGCAGTTCTTC
>many|TRBV20-1|NA|TRBJ2-1
CSANQGGMVQFF
TGCAGTGCTAACCAGGGGGGGATGGTGCAGTTCTTC
>few|TRBV6-5|NA|TRBJ1-2
CASSYSRGRNGYTF
TGTGCCAGCAGTTACTCCCGGGGGCGGAATGGCTACACCTTC
>many|TRBV20-1|TRBD2|TRBJ2-2
CSAQPGGTTGELFF
TGCAGTGCTCAGCCGGGAGGGACTACCGGGGAGCTGTTTTTT
>many|TRBV6-2/TRBV6-3|NA|TRBJ2-1
CASSYRRDYNEQFF
TGTGCCAGCAGTTACAGAAGAGATTACAATGAGCAGTTCTTC
>few|TRBV12-3/TRBV12-4|NA|TRBJ2-7
CASSFPGHYEQYF
TGTGCCAGCAGTTTCCCAGGGCACTACGAGCAGTACTTC
>many|TRBV20-1|NA|TRBJ1-2
CSARAQGPGGYTF
TGCAGTGCTAGAGCGCAGGGCCCGGGGGGCTACACCTTC
>many|TRBV5-1|NA|TRBJ2-7
CASSLVSGVGLYEQYF
TGCGCCAGCAGCTTGGTTTCGGGAGTCGGTCTCTACGAGCAGTACTTC
>many|TRBV7-9|NA|TRBJ2-5
CASSLVQGPLETQYF
TGTGCCAGCAGCTTGGTACAGGGCCCTTTAGAGACCCAGTACTTC
>few|TRBV7-8|TRBD1|TRBJ2-1
CASGDSFAYNEQFF
TGTGCCAGCGGGGACAGTTTTGCCTACAATGAGCAGTTCTTC
>few|TRBV20-1|NA|TRBJ2-1
CSAGRDDHEQFF
TGCAGTGCTGGCAGGGATGACCATGAGCAGTTCTTC
>many|TRBV11-2|NA|TRBJ2-2
CASSLDPVGPTGELFF
TGTGCCAGCAGCTTAGATCCAGTAGGGCCCACCGGGGAGCTGTTTTTT
>many|TRBV4-1|TRBD2|TRBJ2-2
CASSQVASGRTGELFF
TGCGCCAGCAGCCAAGTGGCTAGCGGGAGAACCGGGGAGCTGTTTTTT
>NA|TRBV6-1|NA|TRBJ2-7
CASSEQGGSYEQYF
TGTGCCAGCAGTGAACAGGGGGGGTCCTACGAGCAGTACTTC
>many|TRBV7-9|NA|TRBJ2-1
CASSKGEQFF
TGTGCCAGCAGTAAGGGGGAGCAGTTCTTC
>many|TRBV7-8|NA|TRBJ2-4
CASSLLSGRDIQYF
TGTGCCAGCAGCTTACTCAGCGGGCGGGACATTCAGTACTTC
>few|TRBV6-1|NA|TRBJ2-4
CASSLGGPAKNIQYF
TGTGCCAGCAGCTTGGGGGGCCCAGCCAAAAACATTCAGTACTTC
>NA|TRBV29-1|TRBD1|TRBJ2-3
CSSRDRGTDTQYF
TGCAGCTCCCGGGACAGGGGCACAGATACGCAGTATTTT
>once|TRBV9|TRBD1|TRBJ2-1
CASSDEGAAKGYNEQFF
TGTGCCAGCAGCGACGAGGGGGCAGCTAAGGGGTACAATGAGCAGTTCTTC
>many|TRBV12-3/TRBV12-4|TRBD1|TRBJ2-1
CASSLVGGFEQFF
TGTGCCAGCAGTTTAGTAGGGGGCTTTGAGCAGTTCTTC
>NA|TRBV7-2|NA|TRBJ2-7
CASRQGNSYEQYF
TGTGCCAGCAGACAGGGTAACTCCTACGAGCAGTACTTC
>NA|TRBV28|TRBD1|TRBJ2-7
CASSNRGVSSYEQYF
TGTGCCAGCAGCAACAGGGGGGTAAGCTCCTACGAGCAGTACTTC
>few|TRBV3-1|TRBD2|TRBJ2-1
CASIATGGSSYNEQFF
TGTGCCAGCATCGCGACGGGAGGGAGCTCCTACAATGAGCAGTTCTTC
>many|TRBV20-1|NA|TRBJ2-1
CSAILGRLYNEQFF
TGCAGTGCTATACTAGGAAGGCTTTACAATGAGCAGTTCTTC
>many|TRBV7-2|TRBD2|TRBJ2-7
CASSFRQTSGRAYEQYF
TGTGCCAGCAGCTTCCGACAGACTAGCGGGCGAGCCTACGAGCAGTACTTC
>NA|TRBV29-1|TRBD1|TRBJ2-3
CSVEVGTDLTDTQYF
TGCAGCGTTGAGGTCGGGACAGATCTTACAGATACGCAGTATTTT
>NA|TRBV7-9|NA|TRBJ2-5
CASSLEGLQWETQYF
TGTGCCAGCAGCTTAGAAGGCCTTCAGTGGGAGACCCAGTACTTC
>NA|TRBV15|TRBD1|TRBJ2-4
CATSRDRDSILAKNIQYF
TGTGCCACCAGCAGAGATAGGGACAGCATTCTAGCCAAAAACATTCAGTACTTC
>many|TRBV7-2|TRBD1|TRBJ2-3
CASSFDRGGGTDTQYF
TGTGCCAGCAGCTTCGACAGGGGCGGGGGCACAGATACGCAGTATTTT
>many|TRBV6-1|NA|TRBJ2-1
CASSADWASSYNEQFF
TGTGCCAGCAGTGCGGACTGGGCGAGCTCCTACAATGAGCAGTTCTTC
>many|TRBV7-8|NA|TRBJ1-1
CASSLARTTEAFF
TGTGCCAGCAGCTTAGCAAGGACGACTGAAGCTTTCTTT
>NA|TRBV5-1|TRBD2|TRBJ2-1
CASSLEVPGGGVEQFF
TGCGCCAGCAGCTTGGAAGTCCCGGGAGGGGGGGTTGAGCAGTTCTTC
>many|TRBV10-2|TRBD2|TRBJ2-7
CASSQLAVNEQYF
TGCGCCAGCAGCCAACTAGCGGTAAACGAGCAGTACTTC
>few|TRBV3-1|NA|TRBJ2-5
CASSQDPMSGLKETQYF
TGTGCCAGCAGCCAAGATCCCATGAGTGGACTCAAAGAGACCCAGTACTTC
>NA|TRBV12-3/TRBV12-4|TRBD2|TRBJ2-2
CASRNSGDGELFF
TGTGCCAGCAGAAATAGCGGGGACGGGGAGCTGTTTTTT
>NA|TRBV14|NA|TRBJ1-2
CASSQDPGQNLYGYTF
TGTGCCAGCAGCCAAGATCCCGGACAAAACCTCTATGGCTACACCTTC
>NA|TRBV6-2/TRBV6-3|NA|TRBJ2-5
CASSQYTSRFPQVETQYF
TGTGCCAGCAGCCAGTACACGTCCAGGTTCCCCCAAGTGGAGACCCAGTACTTC